The rows below give T cell receptor beta chains drawn from one sample of a study of cytomegalovirus exposure and HLA in healthy donors. Sequencing used immunoSEQ multiplex PCR; TCRdb keeps in-frame clones, though not all of them. Of 100,000 to 150,000 clones in the sample, around 94% are singletons; the top ten hold over 1%. The sample consisted of PBMCs. Receptors were obtained from a woman between 18 and 29 years old in good health and CMV-seronegative. CDR3s include the opening cysteine and the closing phenylalanine or tryptophan. Fields, in order: V gene, J gene, D gene, clone size, CDR3 protein, CDR3 DNA. A D gene is named only where the DNA matches it firmly. Only some rows state a clone size, as once, few, many or a class for expanded clones.

TRBV5-3	TRBJ2-5	.	.	CASQHWQGETQYF	TGTGCCAGTCAACACTGGCAGGGAGAGACCCAGTACTTC
TRBV18	TRBJ2-5	.	.	CASSPSGNDETQYF	TGTGCCAGCTCCCCCTCGGGGAACGACGAGACCCAGTACTTC
TRBV19	TRBJ2-3	.	.	CASLYRGSGSDTQYF	TGTGCCAGTCTGTATCGGGGGTCTGGGTCAGATACGCAGTATTTT
TRBV14	TRBJ1-2	.	.	CASSPTRVTRGNYGYTF	TGTGCCAGCAGCCCCACCAGGGTAACCAGGGGAAACTATGGCTACACCTTC
TRBV7-9	TRBJ2-7	.	.	CASSQRSSYEQYF	TGTGCCAGCAGTCAAAGGAGCTCCTACGAGCAGTACTTC
TRBV6-1	TRBJ1-6	.	.	CASSENGGINSPLHF	TGTGCCAGCAGTGAAAACGGAGGGATAAATTCACCCCTCCACTTT
TRBV2	TRBJ1-1	.	.	CASRGPSGTEAFF	TGTGCCAGCCGAGGCCCAAGCGGCACTGAAGCTTTCTTT
TRBV28	TRBJ2-5	TRBD1	.	CASSLRTGYYSETQYF	TGTGCCAGCAGTTTGAGGACAGGGTACTATTCAGAGACCCAGTACTTC
TRBV19	TRBJ2-7	TRBD2	.	CASSMDPSGSYEQYF	TGTGCCAGTAGTATGGATCCTAGCGGGAGTTACGAGCAGTACTTC
TRBV19	TRBJ2-2	TRBD2	.	CASSPLAGTGELFF	TGTGCCAGTAGTCCACTAGCGGGCACCGGGGAGCTGTTTTTT
TRBV30	TRBJ1-1	TRBD1	.	CAWSVPGTGLAFF	TGTGCCTGGAGTGTCCCCGGGACAGGGTTAGCTTTCTTT
TRBV4-2	TRBJ1-5	.	.	CASSQGRDQPQHF	TGTGCCAGCAGCCAAGGGCGGGATCAGCCCCAGCATTTT
TRBV2	TRBJ1-5	.	.	CASSEVYSNQPQHF	TGTGCCAGCAGTGAAGTCTATAGCAATCAGCCCCAGCATTTT
TRBV5-4	TRBJ1-2	TRBD1	.	CASGGQGQDGYTF	TGTGCCAGCGGGGGACAGGGTCAAGATGGCTACACCTTC
TRBV2	TRBJ1-1	.	.	CASSELSRGEAFF	TGTGCCAGCAGTGAACTGAGTAGGGGTGAAGCTTTCTTT
TRBV6-1	TRBJ2-7	.	.	CASSEARAAGRSEQYF	TGTGCCAGCAGTGAAGCGCGCGCGGCAGGGCGGAGCGAGCAGTACTTC
TRBV5-1	TRBJ2-1	TRBD2	.	CASSATSGNNEQFF	TGCGCCAGCAGCGCGACTAGCGGAAACAATGAGCAGTTCTTC
TRBV4-1	TRBJ1-2	.	.	CASSQDRRRRDGYTF	TGCGCCAGCAGCCAAGATCGTCGCCGACGGGATGGCTACACCTTC
TRBV5-4	TRBJ2-1	TRBD2	once	CASSFRGGGLDNEQFF	TGTGCCAGCAGCTTCCGAGGCGGGGGGTTGGACAATGAGCAGTTCTTC
TRBV9	TRBJ2-5	.	.	CASSTPTVSRETQYF	TGTGCCAGCAGCACGCCGACAGTCTCCAGGGAGACCCAGTACTTC
TRBV7-9	TRBJ1-4	TRBD1	.	CASSLDRGREKLFF	TGTGCCAGCAGCTTGGACAGGGGGCGCGAAAAACTGTTTTTT
TRBV19	TRBJ2-2	TRBD1	.	CASSSGTGFTGELFF	TGTGCCAGTAGTAGCGGGACAGGGTTCACCGGGGAGCTGTTTTTT
TRBV28	TRBJ2-5	TRBD2	.	CASSLGLAGGPETQYF	TGTGCCAGCAGTTTAGGTCTAGCGGGAGGCCCAGAGACCCAGTACTTC
TRBV28	TRBJ1-1	.	.	CASSLVQNRKAFF	TGTGCCAGCAGTTTAGTACAGAACCGGAAAGCTTTCTTT
TRBV28	TRBJ1-2	.	.	CASSLTVPANYGYTF	TGTGCCAGCAGTTTGACAGTTCCAGCTAACTATGGCTACACCTTC
TRBV6-5	TRBJ2-1	.	.	CASSAGYQSGEQFF	TGTGCCAGCAGTGCAGGGTATCAATCGGGTGAGCAGTTCTTC
TRBV11-2	TRBJ1-1	.	.	CASSWSGGTEAFF	TGTGCCAGCAGCTGGAGTGGTGGCACTGAAGCTTTCTTT
TRBV11-2	TRBJ1-1	.	.	CASSLGRRNTEAFF	TGTGCCAGCAGCTTAGGTAGAAGGAACACTGAAGCTTTCTTT
TRBV6-1	TRBJ1-2	.	.	CASRSPGSPYGYTF	TGTGCCAGCAGGTCTCCGGGGAGCCCGTATGGCTACACCTTC
TRBV6-4	TRBJ2-7	TRBD2	.	CASSEQRGASYEQYF	TGTGCCAGCAGTGAACAGCGGGGAGCCTCCTACGAGCAGTACTTC
TRBV4-1	TRBJ1-2	.	.	CASSQAQSNYGYTF	TGCGCCAGCAGCCAAGCACAGTCAAACTATGGCTACACCTTC
TRBV28	TRBJ1-4	.	.	CASSLDGHFNEKLFF	TGTGCCAGCAGTTTAGACGGACATTTTAATGAAAAACTGTTTTTT
TRBV5-5	TRBJ2-3	TRBD1	once	CASSLVGGQGARDTQYF	TGTGCCAGCAGCTTGGTGGGAGGACAGGGAGCTCGAGATACGCAGTATTTT
TRBV27	TRBJ2-7	TRBD1	.	CASSSPTGNYYEQYF	TGTGCCAGCAGTTCACCGACAGGGAACTACTACGAGCAGTACTTC
TRBV2	TRBJ1-5	.	.	CASSEQGLYQPQHF	TGTGCCAGCAGTGAGCAGGGACTATATCAGCCCCAGCATTTT
TRBV5-6	TRBJ2-7	TRBD1	.	CASSSYGQGQENEQYF	TGTGCCAGCAGCTCCTATGGACAGGGACAGGAGAACGAGCAGTACTTC
TRBV21-1	TRBJ2-3	.	.	CASSNAPQGTQYF	TGTGCCAGCAGCAACGCCCCACAGGGTACGCAGTATTTT
TRBV10-3	TRBJ2-1	TRBD2	.	CAITEGLAGMNEQFF	TGTGCCATCACCGAGGGACTAGCGGGAATGAATGAGCAGTTCTTC
TRBV4-1	TRBJ2-1	.	.	CASSQGTMGGRWTESSYNEQFF	TGCGCCAGCAGCCAAGGTACGATGGGGGGGCGGTGGACTGAAAGCTCCTACAATGAGCAGTTCTTC
TRBV7-9	TRBJ1-2	.	.	CASSRTGLNYGYTF	TGTGCCAGCAGCCGCACGGGACTTAACTATGGCTACACCTTC
TRBV6-6	TRBJ1-2	.	.	CASTTGRLGGYTF	TGTGCCAGCACCACAGGGAGATTAGGTGGCTACACCTTC
TRBV5-4	TRBJ2-2	TRBD2	.	CASSIGLADTGELFF	TGTGCCAGCAGCATTGGACTAGCCGACACCGGGGAGCTGTTTTTT
TRBV6-1	TRBJ2-7	TRBD2	.	CASSEGLAGYRYEQYF	TGTGCCAGCAGTGAAGGACTAGCGGGGTACCGCTACGAGCAGTACTTC
TRBV2	TRBJ1-5	.	.	CASSESRQPQHF	TGTGCCAGCAGTGAATCGCGTCAGCCCCAGCATTTT
TRBV2	TRBJ1-2	.	.	CASGAGGPYGYTF	TGTGCCAGCGGGGCAGGCGGCCCCTATGGCTACACCTTC
TRBV18	TRBJ2-7	TRBD1	.	CASSPVGQLAYEQYF	TGTGCCAGCTCACCGGTGGGACAGCTAGCCTACGAGCAGTACTTC
TRBV2	TRBJ2-6	.	.	CASSEGLGANVLTF	TGTGCCAGCAGTGAGGGGCTCGGGGCCAACGTCCTGACTTTC
TRBV2	TRBJ1-4	.	.	CASSAEGNEKLFF	TGTGCCAGCAGTGCGGAGGGTAATGAAAAACTGTTTTTT
TRBV7-9	TRBJ2-2	.	.	CASSPPWGENTGELFF	TGTGCCAGCAGCCCGCCGTGGGGAGAGAACACCGGGGAGCTGTTTTTT